These T cell receptor beta chains were read from a single sample in a study of cytomegalovirus exposure and HLA in healthy donors. Using immunoSEQ multiplex PCR, the repertoire was profiled, and TCRdb retains in-frame clones only, with some absent. The data hold 90,000 to 150,000 clones, with 65% to 80% observed a single time. The sequenced sample was PBMCs. The origin of the receptors is a woman aged 40 to 55 in good health and CMV-seropositive. Each CDR3 is given with its conserved first and last residue. A D gene is named only where the DNA matches it firmly. Clone size is not always given. Where it is, it says once, few, many or a class for expanded clones.

TRBD1	TRBV28	few	TRBJ1-1	CASEQGQAGWGAFF	TGTGCCAGCGAACAAGGACAGGCAGGATGGGGAGCTTTCTTT
NA	TRBV5-1	NA	TRBJ1-2	CASSPWGRSDPNYGYTF	TGCGCCAGCAGTCCCTGGGGGAGGAGTGATCCTAACTATGGCTACACCTTC
NA	TRBV7-9	NA	TRBJ2-6	CASSFGQGQGGANVLTF	TGTGCCAGCAGCTTCGGGCAGGGCCAAGGGGGGGCCAACGTCCTGACTTTC
TRBD1	TRBV29-1	NA	TRBJ2-2	CSVTRDRSLAGELFF	TGCAGCGTCACTCGGGACAGATCTCTTGCCGGGGAGCTGTTTTTT
NA	TRBV27	NA	TRBJ2-7	CASSLTGGAEQYF	TGTGCCAGCAGCCTAACAGGGGGGGCCGAGCAGTACTTC
TRBD1	TRBV5-1	NA	TRBJ2-2	CASSPGQAGELFF	TGCGCCAGCAGCCCCGGACAGGCCGGGGAGCTGTTTTTT
TRBD1	TRBV5-1	NA	TRBJ2-1	CASSSAGGYNEQFF	TGCGCCAGCAGCTCCGCAGGGGGCTACAATGAGCAGTTCTTC
TRBD1	TRBV5-5	few	TRBJ1-4	CASSLGGPANEKLFF	TGTGCCAGCAGCCTAGGGGGCCCAGCTAATGAAAAACTGTTTTTT
NA	TRBV18	NA	TRBJ2-1	CASSPDGGSFPLRPYNEQFF	TGTGCCAGCTCACCTGATGGGGGCTCCTTCCCCTTAAGACCCTACAATGAGCAGTTCTTC
TRBD1	TRBV7-6	NA	TRBJ2-1	CASSVRDRSYNEQFF	TGTGCCAGCAGCGTCCGGGACAGATCCTACAATGAGCAGTTCTTC
NA	TRBV5-6	few	TRBJ1-1	CASSSTRGFGTEAFF	TGTGCCAGCAGCTCAACCAGGGGTTTTGGGACTGAAGCTTTCTTT
TRBD2	TRBV5-1	NA	TRBJ2-2	CASSLSGTSGNTGELFF	TGCGCCAGCAGCTTGTCGGGGACTAGCGGGAACACCGGGGAGCTGTTTTTT
NA	TRBV29-1	NA	TRBJ2-7	CSAASGSSDEQYF	TGCAGCGCAGCCTCCGGGAGCTCCGACGAGCAGTACTTC
TRBD1	TRBV9	NA	TRBJ2-7	CASSTGTGYYEQYF	TGTGCCAGCAGCACCGGGACAGGCTACTACGAGCAGTACTTC
TRBD1	TRBV19	few	TRBJ2-7	CASSIGDRAYEQYF	TGTGCCAGTAGTATTGGGGACAGGGCCTACGAGCAGTACTTC
TRBD2	TRBV7-2	NA	TRBJ2-7	CASSLRLAGTAGYEQYF	TGTGCCAGCAGCTTACGACTAGCGGGGACCGCCGGGTACGAGCAGTACTTC
NA	TRBV5-1	NA	TRBJ2-2	CASNEGGRTGELFF	TGCGCCTCCAACGAGGGTGGAAGGACCGGGGAGCTGTTTTTT
TRBD1	TRBV4-2	once	TRBJ1-2	CASSQNRDRGYTF	TGTGCCAGCAGCCAAAACCGGGACAGAGGCTACACCTTC
TRBD1	TRBV9	NA	TRBJ1-2	CASSRDSGSMGYTF	TGTGCCAGCTCCCGGGACAGCGGATCTATGGGCTACACCTTC
TRBD2	TRBV9	few	TRBJ2-1	CASSPAGGSSYNEQFF	TGTGCCAGCAGTCCAGCGGGAGGTAGCTCCTACAATGAGCAGTTCTTC
NA	TRBV2	few	TRBJ1-2	CASSEQGMGYGYTF	TGTGCCAGCAGTGAGCAGGGGATGGGGTATGGCTACACCTTC
TRBD1	TRBV18	NA	TRBJ1-5	CASSPAGTAGEPQHF	TGTGCCAGCTCACCGGCCGGGACAGCGGGGGAACCCCAGCATTTT
NA	TRBV2	NA	TRBJ2-5	CASYGGGSGETQYF	TGTGCCAGCTACGGGGGAGGATCTGGAGAGACCCAGTACTTC
NA	TRBV6-5	NA	TRBJ2-3	CASSQGVKRTDTQYF	TGTGCCAGCAGCCAAGGGGTTAAACGCACAGATACGCAGTATTTT
NA	TRBV5-1	NA	TRBJ2-1	CASSLALGEQFF	TGCGCCAGCAGCTTGGCCCTAGGTGAGCAGTTCTTC
TRBD1	TRBV28	NA	TRBJ2-1	CASSFSPYPGQYYNEQFF	TGTGCCAGCAGTTTCTCCCCATACCCGGGACAGTATTACAATGAGCAGTTCTTC
NA	TRBV30	NA	TRBJ2-7	CAWSVLPNYYEQYF	TGTGCCTGGAGTGTACTCCCGAATTACTACGAGCAGTACTTC
TRBD1	TRBV7-9	few	TRBJ1-6	CASSLAGQGNSPLHF	TGTGCCAGCAGCTTAGCAGGACAGGGAAATTCACCCCTCCACTTT
TRBD2	TRBV6-5	NA	TRBJ2-3	CASSYSAGGRTDTQYF	TGTGCCAGCAGTTACTCGGCGGGAGGCAGGACAGATACGCAGTATTTT
NA	TRBV9	once	TRBJ2-7	CASSVEGGVFYEQYF	TGTGCCAGCAGCGTAGAGGGGGGGGTGTTCTACGAGCAGTACTTC
TRBD2	TRBV15	NA	TRBJ2-5	CATSRDTWGGQETQYF	TGTGCCACCAGCAGAGACACTTGGGGGGGCCAAGAGACCCAGTACTTC
TRBD1	TRBV4-2	NA	TRBJ2-1	CASSSTGSYNEQFF	TGTGCCAGCAGTTCGACAGGGTCCTACAATGAGCAGTTCTTC
TRBD2	TRBV6-5	NA	TRBJ2-7	CASSYGRLAGDHEQYF	TGTGCCAGCAGTTACGGTCGGTTAGCGGGAGATCACGAGCAGTACTTC
NA	TRBV5-3	NA	TRBJ2-7	CARSLPTELESGAYEQYF	TGTGCCAGAAGCTTACCGACCGAGTTGGAGTCAGGGGCTTACGAGCAGTACTTC
TRBD1	TRBV11-2	NA	TRBJ2-1	CASSLENRGHEQFF	TGTGCCAGCAGCTTAGAGAACAGGGGCCATGAGCAGTTCTTC
TRBD1	TRBV28	NA	TRBJ1-5	CASSTGGFNQPQHF	TGTGCCAGCAGTACAGGGGGTTTTAATCAGCCCCAGCATTTT
NA	TRBV7-2	NA	TRBJ1-1	CASSSSDIYNTEAFF	TGTGCCAGCAGTTCCTCGGACATTTACAACACTGAAGCTTTCTTT
NA	TRBV19	NA	TRBJ2-7	CASSIGDLVAYEQYF	TGTGCCAGTAGTATCGGGGACTTGGTCGCCTACGAGCAGTACTTC
TRBD1	TRBV6-5	few	TRBJ1-2	CASSYSRDRGYGYTF	TGTGCCAGCAGTTACTCCCGAGACAGGGGCTATGGCTACACCTTC
TRBD1	TRBV19	NA	TRBJ1-2	CASMGQGPYGYTF	TGTGCCAGTATGGGACAGGGACCTTATGGCTACACCTTC
NA	TRBV30	few	TRBJ1-2	CAWTHSGGNYGYTF	TGTGCCTGGACCCATTCGGGTGGGAACTATGGCTACACCTTC
NA	TRBV5-6	NA	TRBJ1-1	CASSLGAGNTEAFF	TGTGCCAGCAGCTTGGGGGCAGGGAACACTGAAGCTTTCTTT
NA	TRBV7-8	NA	TRBJ1-1	CASGPGGLSTEAFF	TGTGCCAGCGGCCCCGGGGGGCTGAGCACTGAAGCTTTCTTT
NA	TRBV4-2	NA	TRBJ1-1	CASSQGRILQGNTEAFF	TGTGCCAGCAGCCAAGGACGAATTTTGCAGGGGAACACTGAAGCTTTCTTT
TRBD2	TRBV30	NA	TRBJ2-1	CAWSRTGGPFDEQFF	TGTGCCTGGAGTCGAACGGGAGGGCCGTTTGATGAGCAGTTCTTC
NA	TRBV7-9	NA	TRBJ1-1	CASSLQSNTEAFF	TGTGCCAGCAGCTTGCAGTCGAACACTGAAGCTTTCTTT
TRBD1	TRBV30	once	TRBJ2-7	CATFGGTGAPEQYF	TGTGCTACGTTCGGGGGGACAGGGGCCCCCGAGCAGTACTTC
TRBD2	TRBV29-1	NA	TRBJ2-7	CSVGGLGSSYEQYF	TGCAGCGTCGGGGGACTAGGAAGCTCCTACGAGCAGTACTTC
NA	TRBV7-9	NA	TRBJ2-7	CSSSPPGLGYEQYF	TGTTCCAGCAGCCCCCCGGGACTGGGCTACGAGCAGTACTTC